Following are 4 T cell receptor beta chains from one sample sequenced in a study of shared clonotypes between healthy human individuals. The repertoire was sequenced with immunoSEQ multiplex PCR; TCRdb's copy has only in-frame clones and lacks some. Of approximately 2,000,000 clones in the sample, over 85% were seen once. Naive CD8 cells lacked CD45RO, underwent positive selection for CCR7 and left out terminally differentiated effector memory CD45RA+ cells. Sequenced input: naive CD8+ T cells from PBMCs. The receptors shown here come from a young man in good health. Some clones in this sample may be carry-over from other donors' samples.

The chain recombines TRBV5-6 with TRBJ2-7, with D tentatively TRBD1 (6 bases). Trimming left V 4 bases short and J 3 bases short, with 20 bases between. The CDR3 length is 16 residues. Germline V gene sequence: CDR1 SGHDT, CDR2 YYEEEE. The CDR3 bases are TGTGCCAGCAGCCCTCACCCCGACAGGATGGACTACGAGCAGTACTTC. It yields the protein CASSPHPDRMDYEQYF.

The rearrangement joins TRBV27 to TRBJ2-7, with D possibly being TRBD2 (5 bases). The V gene lost 3 bases and the J gene lost 0 bases, with 12 bases spanning the gap. CDR1 is MNHEY and CDR2 is SMNVEV in the germline V gene (reference sequence). The CDR3 totals 15 residues. CDR3 sequence: CASSFLSGSSYEQYF. CDR3 bases: TGTGCCAGCAGTTTCTTAAGCGGTAGCTCCTACGAGCAGTACTTC.

This clone was seen only once. V is TRBV9 and J is TRBJ2-3, with 10 bases aligning to TRBD2. Germline values: CDR1 SGDLS, CDR2 YYNGEE. J gave up 2 bases and V 0 bases, and 3 bases lay outside the gene matches. CDR3 size: 16 residues. The CDR3, as DNA: TGTGCCAGCAGCGTAGTAGCGGGAGGCGCCACAGATACGCAGTATTTT. Protein product: CASSVVAGGATDTQYF. Filled out from reference TRBV9 and TRBJ2-3, the complete variable domain reads DSGVTQTPKHLITATGQRVTLRCSPRSGDLSVYWYQQSLDQGLQFLIQYYNGEERAKGNILERFSAQQFPDLHSELNLSSLELGDSALYFCASSVVAGGATDTQYFGPGTRLTVL.

With regard to this clone: Distinct nucleotide sequences in the sample also encode this CDR3. The chain is built from TRBV7-9 and TRBJ2-2; D is unclear. Germline CDR1 is SEHNR and CDR2 is FQNEAQ (reference sequence). The CDR3 is made up of 12 amino acids. Trimming stripped 1 base from V and 8 bases from J, with 5 bases between. CDR3 in DNA: TGTGCCAGCAGCTTAGGTGCAGGGGAGCTGTTTTTT. Its translation: CASSLGAGELFF.